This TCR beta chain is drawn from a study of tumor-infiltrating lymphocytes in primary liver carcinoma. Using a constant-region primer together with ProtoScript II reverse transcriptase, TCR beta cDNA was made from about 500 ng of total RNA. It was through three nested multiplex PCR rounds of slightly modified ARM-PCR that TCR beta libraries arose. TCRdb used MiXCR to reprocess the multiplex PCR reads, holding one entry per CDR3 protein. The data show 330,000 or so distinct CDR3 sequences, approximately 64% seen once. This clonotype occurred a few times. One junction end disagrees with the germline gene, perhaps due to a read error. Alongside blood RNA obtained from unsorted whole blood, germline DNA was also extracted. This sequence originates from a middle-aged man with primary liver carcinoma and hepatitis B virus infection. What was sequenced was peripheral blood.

CDR3 coding DNA: TGTGCCAGCAGCTTACAGGGGGCGAATTCACCCCACCACTTT. Its translation is CASSLQGANSPHHF. The chain couples TRBV11-2 to TRBJ1-6; 8 bases fit TRBD1. Germline V lookup: CDR1 SGHAT, CDR2 FQNNGV. The CDR3 contains 14 residues.